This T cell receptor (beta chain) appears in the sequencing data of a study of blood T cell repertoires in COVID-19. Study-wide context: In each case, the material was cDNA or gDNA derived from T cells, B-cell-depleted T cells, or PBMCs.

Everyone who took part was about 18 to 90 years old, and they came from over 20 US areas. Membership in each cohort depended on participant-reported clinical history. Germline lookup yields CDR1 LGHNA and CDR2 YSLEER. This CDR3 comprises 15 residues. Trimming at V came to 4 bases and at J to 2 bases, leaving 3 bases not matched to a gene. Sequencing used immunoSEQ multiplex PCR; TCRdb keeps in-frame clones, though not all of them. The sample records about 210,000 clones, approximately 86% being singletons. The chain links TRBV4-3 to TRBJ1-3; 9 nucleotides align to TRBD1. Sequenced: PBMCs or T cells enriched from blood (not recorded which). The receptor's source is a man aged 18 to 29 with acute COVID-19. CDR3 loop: CASSPGTGTGNTIYF. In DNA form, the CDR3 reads TGCGCCAGCAGCCCCGGGACAGGGACTGGAAACACCATATATTTT.